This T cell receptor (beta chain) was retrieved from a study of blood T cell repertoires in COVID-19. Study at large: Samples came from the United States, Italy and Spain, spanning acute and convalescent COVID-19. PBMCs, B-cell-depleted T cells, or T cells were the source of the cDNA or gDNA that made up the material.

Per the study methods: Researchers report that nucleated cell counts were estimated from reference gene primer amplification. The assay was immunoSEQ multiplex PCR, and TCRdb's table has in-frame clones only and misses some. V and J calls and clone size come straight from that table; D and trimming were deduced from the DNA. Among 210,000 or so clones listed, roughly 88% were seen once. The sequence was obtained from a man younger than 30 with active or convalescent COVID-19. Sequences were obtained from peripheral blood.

CDR3 coding DNA: TGTGCTAGTGGTGTCTCTGGACAGTCTAATTCACCCCTCCACTTT. It translates to CASGVSGQSNSPLHF. The chain joins TRBV12-5 to TRBJ1-6; D is perhaps TRBD1 (6 bases). The length of the CDR3 is 15 residues. The germline gives CDR1 LGHNT, CDR2 FRNRAP. Trimming took off 5 bases at V and 6 bases at J, with 14 bases between the two ends.